The next 26 T cell receptor beta chains were all read from a single sample in a study of blood T cells in healthy people across ages. It was with a sample-barcoded 5' primer and a J-beta primer mix that a second PCR of about 7 to 12 cycles was run. TCRdb analysed the 5' RACE reads with MiXCR anew, one entry per CDR3 protein. The sample has some 1,500,000 distinct CDR3 sequences; 40% to 45% are singletons. The sequencing sample was made of blood. The receptors derive from a woman aged 18 to 35 in good health.

The rearrangement joins TRBV10-3 to TRBJ1-2; weak D call: TRBD1 (5 bases). The CDR3 contains 14 residues. CDR1 is ENHRY and CDR2 is SYGVKD in the germline V gene. V shed 2 bases and J shed 4 bases, with 11 bases lying between them. CDR3: CAISEPQGLYGYTF. The DNA of the CDR3 is TGTGCCATCAGTGAGCCCCAGGGTCTCTATGGCTACACCTTC.

Points on this clonotype: At one boundary the junction diverges from the germline segment, which might be a read error. The chain has TRBV10-3 and TRBJ2-6; D perhaps matches TRBD1 (5 bases). This CDR3 spans 17 amino acids. Germline V gene data show CDR1 as ENHRY and CDR2 as SYGVKD. CDR3 amino acids: CATQKWQILSGANVRTF. CDR3 nucleotides: TGTGCCACCCAGAAGTGGCAAATCCTCTCTGGGGCCAACGTCCGGACTTTC.

This clonotype occurred a few times. The genes are TRBV9 and TRBJ2-1; D gene ambiguous. V was trimmed by 3 bases and J by 7 bases, leaving 11 bases between them. Per the germline V gene, CDR1 is SGDLS and CDR2 is YYNGEE. The CDR3 covers 13 residues. CDR3 nucleotides: TGTGCCAGCAGCGCCCGCCCAGGTAATGAGCAGTTCTTC. Amino acid sequence: CASSARPGNEQFF.

The chain carries TRBV2 and TRBJ1-4, with D possibly matching TRBD1 (5 bases). The CDR3 is made up of 16 amino acids. Germline CDR1 is SNHLY and CDR2 is FYNNEI. Trimming cost V 6 bases and J 0 bases, with 14 bases left between them. CDR3 sequence reads: CASRPDSLPTNEKLFF. CDR3 coding DNA: TGTGCCAGCAGACCAGACAGTCTACCAACTAATGAAAAACTGTTTTTT.

CDR3 in DNA: TGCAGCTTCGTAGGGGACTCCAAAACGTCCTCCTACGAGCAGTACTTC. It encodes CSFVGDSKTSSYEQYF. The chain has TRBV29-1 and TRBJ2-7; D may be TRBD2 (6 bases). The CDR3 extends over 16 amino acids. Germline values: CDR1 SQVTM, CDR2 ANQGSEA. The V gene lost 8 bases and the J gene lost 0 bases, with 23 bases spanning the gap.

This clonotype showed up many times. The chain couples TRBV4-3 to TRBJ2-3, with 10 bases that match TRBD2. This CDR3 spans 17 amino acids. V gave up 1 base and J gave up 2 bases; unmatched junction bases: 6. CDR1 is LGHNA, CDR2 YSLEER, per germline. The CDR3 spells CASSQAVSGGYTDTQYF. CDR3 DNA: TGCGCCAGCAGCCAAGCGGTTAGCGGGGGGTACACAGATACGCAGTATTTT.

The chain employs TRBV29-1 and TRBJ2-5, with D possibly TRBD2 on 5 matching bases. This CDR3 comprises 10 residues. Trimming pared 7 bases from V and 9 bases from J, leaving 12 bases between. CDR1 SQVTM and CDR2 ANQGSEA come from the germline V gene. The CDR3 here is CSATGTAQYF. The CDR3 DNA reads as TGCAGCGCTACGGGAACGGCCCAGTACTTC.

This clonotype showed up just a few times. The chain links TRBV7-2 to TRBJ2-4; 14 nucleotides align to TRBD2. This CDR3 spans 16 amino acids. The V segment lost 5 bases and the J segment 14 bases; nucleotides outside the gene matches: 14. Germline CDR1 reads SGHTA; CDR2 reads FQGNSA. CDR3 DNA sequence: TGTGCCAGCAGCCTCTCCGGGACTAGCGGGGGACTAGTCGAGTACTTC. Translating gives CASSLSGTSGGLVEYF.

V is TRBV7-2 and J is TRBJ2-5; D unresolved. The CDR3 totals 11 residues. V lost 7 bases and J 5 bases, leaving 8 bases between the germline ends. Per germline, CDR1 SGHTA and CDR2 FQGNSA. The CDR3 nucleotides read TGTGCCAGCACCCCAGCGGAGACCCAGTACTTC. This codes for CASTPAETQYF.

This chain connects TRBV20-1 to TRBJ2-3; D is uncertain. This CDR3 is built from 16 residues. Trimming removed 0 bases at V and 0 bases at J, with 13 bases between. CDR1 and CDR2 (germline): DFQATT, SNEGSKA (reference sequence). CDR3 region: CSARDRRLSSTDTQYF. CDR3 nucleotides: TGCAGTGCTAGAGATAGGCGACTCTCAAGCACAGATACGCAGTATTTT.

The chain links TRBV5-1 to TRBJ2-7; 9 nucleotides match TRBD2. The CDR3 contains 14 residues. The V gene end was trimmed by 4 bases and the J gene end by 3 bases; junction bases not matched to a gene: 5. Germline lookup yields CDR1 SGHRS and CDR2 YFSETQ. The CDR3 region is CASSHSGSHYEQYF. In DNA form, the CDR3 reads TGCGCCAGCAGCCATAGCGGGAGTCACTACGAGCAGTACTTC.

Points on this clonotype: This could be a read error, since a much larger clone is one nucleotide away. The chain is built from TRBV20-1 and TRBJ2-5; 7 bases match TRBD2. The germline V gene encodes CDR1 DFQATT and CDR2 SNEGSKA (reference sequence). The CDR3 is 12 residues long. The CDR3 spells CGARTSQETQYF. CDR3 coding DNA: TGCGGTGCTAGGACTAGCCAAGAGACCCAGTACTTC.

This clonotype was detected a few times. The rearrangement joins TRBV12-3 or TRBV12-4 to TRBJ2-7; 7 nucleotides line up with TRBD2. The length of the CDR3 is 13 residues. Trimming removed 6 bases from V and 4 bases from J; junction bases left unmatched: 6. The CDR3 DNA follows: TGTGCCAGCAGCCGTCTGCGGGAGTACGAGCAGTACTTC. The encoded protein is CASSRLREYEQYF.

This clonotype was recorded only once. The chain carries TRBV7-2 and TRBJ2-7; D could derive from TRBD1 or TRBD2 (5 bases each). Germline CDR1 and CDR2: SGHTA and FQGNSA. This CDR3 region has 17 residues. The V end lost 2 bases, the J end lost 1 base, and 18 bases lay between the germline ends. The CDR3 DNA reads TGTGCCAGCAGCTTACATCGGGGCAGACGAACTTCCTACGAGCAGTACTTC. This codes for CASSLHRGRRTSYEQYF.

The chain combines TRBV15 with TRBJ2-1; no firm D call. Trimming removed 4 bases from V and 0 bases from J, with 10 bases in between. The CDR3 contains 15 residues. Per germline, CDR1 LNHNV and CDR2 YYDKDF (reference sequence). The CDR3 loop reads CATSIYSSSYNEQFF. Written as DNA, the CDR3 is TGTGCCACCAGCATCTACAGTAGCTCCTACAATGAGCAGTTCTTC.

This chain connects TRBV20-1 to TRBJ2-4, with TRBD2 matching over 8 bases. The DNA end is more similar to TRBJ2-5, so the J call may be wrong. The CDR3 covers 16 residues. Germline CDR1 is DFQATT and CDR2 is SNEGSKA (reference sequence). The CDR3 region has the DNA TGCAGTGCTAGAGGACCAGGAGCGGGGGCGGAGGAGACCCAGTACTTC. It translates to CSARGPGAGAEETQYF.

V is TRBV3-1 and J is TRBJ1-2; D gene unclear. Trimming took 8 bases from V and 6 from J, leaving 19 bases between them. The CDR3 has 14 residues. CDR1 and CDR2 from the germline V gene are LGHDT and YNNKEL (reference sequence). The CDR3, as DNA: TGTGCCAGCTGCCTCCTAGGGAGTATTGATGGCTACACCTTC. Protein sequence: CASCLLGSIDGYTF. Full variable domain (missing parts from reference TRBV3-1 and TRBJ1-2): DTAVSQTPKYLVTQMGNDKSIKCEQNLGHDTMYWYKQDSKKFLKIMFSYNNKELIINETVPNRFSPKSPDKAHLNLHINSLELGDSAVYFCASCLLGSIDGYTFGSGTRLTVV.

The V gene is TRBV10-3, the J gene TRBJ1-5; D is perhaps TRBD1 (5 bases). Germline assignment: CDR1 ENHRY and CDR2 SYGVKD. Trimming removed 2 bases at V and 2 bases at J, with 16 bases between. The CDR3 consists of 17 residues. The CDR3 DNA follows: TGTGCCATCAGTGAGGGAGGGGTTGAGTTTGGCAATCAGCCCCAGCATTTT. Translation gives CAISEGGVEFGNQPQHF.

This clonotype was seen many times. This chain links TRBV29-1 with TRBJ2-1; no reliable D call. Germline V CDR1 and CDR2: SQVTM, ANQGSEA. V lost 3 bases and J lost 6, with 6 bases in between. CDR3 length equals 11 residues. The CDR3 nucleotides are TGCAGCGTTGAGGGCGGCAATGAGCAGTTCTTC. It is translated as CSVEGGNEQFF.

This clonotype was recorded a few times. Here the CDR3 reads CASSSRDRSRGAFF. DNA of the CDR3: TGTGCCAGCAGCTCGCGGGACAGGTCGAGGGGAGCTTTCTTT. The V call is TRBV7-8, the J call TRBJ1-1; 8 nucleotides agree with TRBD1. The ends lost 4 bases at V and 10 bases at J; junction bases unmatched: 11. The CDR3 length is 14 residues. Germline V gene data show CDR1 as SGHVS and CDR2 as FQNEAQ.

The rearrangement uses TRBV27 and TRBJ2-5; 7 bases are a match to TRBD1. CDR1 is MNHEY and CDR2 is SMNVEV in the germline V gene (reference sequence). J gave up 11 bases and V 5 bases, and 17 bases lay outside the gene matches. The CDR3 length is 15 residues. CDR3 region: CASSLRDSPYNEQYF. As DNA, the CDR3 is TGTGCCAGCAGTCTCCGGGACAGCCCCTACAATGAGCAGTACTTC.

The chain combines TRBV4-1 with TRBJ1-6, with D hard to call. Germline loops: CDR1 MGHRA, CDR2 YSYEKL. CDR3 length: 16 residues. V dropped 1 base and J dropped 6 bases, with 13 bases sitting between them. In DNA form, the CDR3 reads TGCGCCAGCAGCCAAGTGAAGGGTCGGAGTAATTCACCCCTCCACTTT. Amino acids: CASSQVKGRSNSPLHF.

This chain uses TRBV4-1 with TRBJ2-5; possible D gene TRBD2, 5 bases. The end of the DNA fits TRBJ2-7 better, so the J call may be wrong. The germline gives CDR1 MGHRA, CDR2 YSYEKL. This CDR3 comprises 15 residues. This chain's CDR3 is CASSPMTTSRTEQYF. CDR3 nucleotides: TGCGCCAGCAGCCCTATGACTACGAGCAGGACCGAGCAGTACTTC.

This chain links TRBV15 with TRBJ2-1, with 8 positions matching TRBD2. The J call may be mistaken, given a closer DNA end match to TRBJ2-7. Germline loops: CDR1 LNHNV, CDR2 YYDKDF (reference sequence). The CDR3 loop spans 18 amino acids. Here the CDR3 DNA reads TGTGCCACCAGCAGCTTATTTTTAGCGGGACGGTCCTACAATGAGCAGTACTTC. Protein product: CATSSLFLAGRSYNEQYF.

The CDR3 spells CASSPAGRGYTF. CDR3 in DNA: TGTGCCAGCAGCCCAGCGGGACGTGGCTACACCTTC. The rearrangement uses TRBV12-3 or TRBV12-4 and TRBJ1-2; maybe TRBD1 (5 bases). V lost 6 bases to trimming and J lost 7 bases, with 12 bases between them. This CDR3 contains 12 residues.

This clonotype came up a few times. The chain couples TRBV28 to TRBJ2-7, with unresolved D. The germline V gene has CDR1 MDHEN and CDR2 SYDVKM. The CDR3 totals 14 residues. V dropped 2 bases and J dropped 0 bases, with 8 bases sitting between them. The CDR3 DNA reads TGTGCCAGCAGTTTACGGCATCCCTCCTACGAGCAGTACTTC. Amino acids: CASSLRHPSYEQYF.